A selection of T cell receptor beta chains follows, all from one sample in a study of regulatory T cells in long-lasting Graves disease. TCRdb independently ran MiXCR on the multiplex PCR reads; one entry per CDR3 protein. The sample yields more than 450,000 distinct CDR3 sequences, around 12% seen once. The same data also went into a second study, on T cells in Graves' hyperthyroidism and ophthalmopathy.

The sequences come from peripheral blood mononuclear cells (PBMCs), collected at new diagnosis, from a patient treated with antithyroid drugs. The receptor source for this set is a woman in her 30s with Graves disease. CDR3s include the opening cysteine and the closing phenylalanine or tryptophan. The D gene is left open where the match is weak. Only part of the rows carry a size: once, few, many, or a class if the clone is expanded.

V,J,size,D,CDR3,DNA
TRBV10-2,TRBJ2-7,many,NA,CASSEMRGLVYEQYF,TGCGCCAGCAGTGAGATGAGGGGTCTCGTATACGAGCAGTACTTC
TRBV30,TRBJ2-3,NA,NA,CAWSLTGLSTDTQYF,TGTGCCTGGAGCTTAACAGGGCTTTCCACAGATACGCAGTATTTT
TRBV2,TRBJ2-2,few,NA,CATAGWDTGELFF,TGTGCCACCGCGGGCTGGGACACCGGGGAGCTGTTTTTT
TRBV7-8,TRBJ2-2,many,NA,CASSLVGELFF,TGTGCCAGCAGCTTAGTCGGGGAGCTGTTTTTT
TRBV28,TRBJ1-2,many,TRBD1,CASRVPAGTDSGYGYTF,TGTGCCAGCAGAGTCCCTGCAGGGACAGACAGCGGCTATGGCTACACCTTC
TRBV5-5,TRBJ1-4,NA,TRBD1,CASSTQTGTARDKLFF,TGTGCCAGCAGCACGCAAACCGGGACAGCAAGAGATAAACTGTTTTTT
TRBV6-5,TRBJ2-1,many,NA,CASSYLSGINEQFF,TGTGCCAGCAGTTACTTGTCCGGGATCAATGAGCAGTTCTTC
TRBV15,TRBJ2-7,NA,TRBD1,CATSSRTGPGEQYF,TGTGCCACCAGCAGTAGGACAGGGCCAGGCGAGCAGTACTTC
TRBV28,TRBJ1-4,many,NA,CASSLPDAANEKLFF,TGTGCCAGCAGTTTACCGGACGCCGCTAATGAAAAACTGTTTTTT
TRBV7-8,TRBJ1-1,few,NA,CASSSPGVGSTEAFF,TGTGCCAGCAGCTCACCGGGGGTCGGGTCCACTGAAGCTTTCTTT